Included here is one T cell receptor beta chain sequence, with context. Antigen: not known. This sample stems from a study of human T cells and chemical hapten exposure. Study details: Sensitizing treatment utilized 2% DPC over a roughly 2 cm by roughly 2 cm portion of upper inner arm skin. Overall study results and limits: There was no change with DPC sensitization in TCRs above 1 in 1000 frequency.

Using its own MiXCR run on the RACE reads, TCRdb lists one record per CDR3 protein. The sample consists of roughly 51,000 distinct CDR3 sequences, approximately 10% of them appearing once. As to time point: pre-sensitization, week 0. Noted treatment: therapeutic diphenylcyclopropenone sensitization with weekly scalp DPC. The study enrolled 18 to 70-year-old alopecia patients suitable for DPC. The sample was whole blood, taken in connection with sensitization to the hapten diphenylcyclopropenone (DPC). The TCR sequence derives from a man aged 35-49 years with alopecia areata. Some clones in this sample may be carry-over from other donors' samples.

CDR3 in DNA: TGTGCCGGCACTAGAGACACCTCCTACGAGCAGTACTTC. This codes for CAGTRDTSYEQYF. The chain joins TRBV7-9 to TRBJ2-7, with D possibly being TRBD2 (5 bases). There are 13 residues in the CDR3. The V gene lost 11 bases and the J gene lost 0 bases, with 14 bases spanning the gap. Germline V CDR1 and CDR2: SEHNR, FQNEAQ (reference sequence).